The clone carrying this TCR beta chain was observed many times. As yet, its antigen is unknown. Tagging with unique molecular identifiers was applied to individual cDNA molecules. One entry per CDR3 protein results from TCRdb running MiXCR on the 5' RACE reads. The sample shows tens of thousands of distinct CDR3 sequences, approximately 9% of them seen only once. This sample is drawn from a study of early T cells in non-severe SARS-CoV-2 infection. Across the whole study: Bulk RNA from unsorted whole blood was sequenced; chains were unpaired.

The study's findings and limits: The study's VDJdb matching favored anti-spike CD8 responses and missed private and CD4 specificities.

Material for sequencing was whole blood. The receptor comes from an adult who was a healthcare worker with PCR-confirmed SARS-CoV-2 infection or an uninfected control (not recorded which).

Here the CDR3 DNA reads TGCAGCGTTGATGGGGGGAACACTGAAGCTTTCTTT. Residues: CSVDGGNTEAFF. The chain has TRBV29-1 and TRBJ1-1; a possible D gene is TRBD1 (5 bases). The CDR3 totals 12 residues. The V end lost 3 bases, the J end lost 1 base, and 6 bases lay between the germline ends. Per germline, CDR1 SQVTM and CDR2 ANQGSEA.